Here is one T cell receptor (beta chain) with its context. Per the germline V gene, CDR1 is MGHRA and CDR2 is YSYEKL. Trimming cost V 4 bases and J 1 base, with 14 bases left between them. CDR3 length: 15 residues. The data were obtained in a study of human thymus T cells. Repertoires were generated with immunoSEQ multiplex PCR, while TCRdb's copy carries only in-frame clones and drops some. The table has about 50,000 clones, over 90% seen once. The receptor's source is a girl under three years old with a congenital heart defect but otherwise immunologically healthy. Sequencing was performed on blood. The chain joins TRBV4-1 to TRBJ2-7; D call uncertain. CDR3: CASSLERTASYEQYF. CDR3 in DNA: TGCGCCAGCAGCCTCGAAAGGACGGCGTCCTACGAGCAGTACTTC.